The rows below give T cell receptor beta chains drawn from one sample of a study of quantifying T cell responses using KT2 cells. One entry per CDR3 protein results from TCRdb running MiXCR on the UMI-ligation and nested PCR reads. Of fewer than 45,000 distinct CDR3 sequences listed, about a sixth are singletons. The sample consisted of PBMCs spiked with cells of the T cell clone KT2. The origin of the receptors is a human donor. The CDR3 runs from the conserved cysteine through the conserved F or W. A D gene is named only where the DNA matches it firmly. Clone size is not always given. Where it is, it says once, few, many or a class for expanded clones.

d_call: -
v_call: TRBV6-6
j_call: TRBJ2-7
clone_size: few
cdr3_nt: TGTGCCGCAAGTGGGAGTAGTTACGAGCAGTACTTC
cdr3_aa: CAASGSSYEQYF

d_call: -
v_call: TRBV6-5
j_call: TRBJ2-7
clone_size: -
cdr3_nt: TGTGCCAGCAGACAGGCCATCCAAGGAAACTACGAGCAGTACTTC
cdr3_aa: CASRQAIQGNYEQYF

d_call: -
v_call: TRBV6-2/TRBV6-3
j_call: TRBJ2-3
clone_size: few
cdr3_nt: TGTGCCAGCAGTTACTCGATTAGGGAAGGGGCAGATACGCAGTATTTT
cdr3_aa: CASSYSIREGADTQYF

d_call: TRBD2
v_call: TRBV19
j_call: TRBJ2-7
clone_size: many
cdr3_nt: TGTGCCAGTAGTATCCGGGGACTAGCGGGCGAATCCTACGAGCAGTACTTC
cdr3_aa: CASSIRGLAGESYEQYF

d_call: -
v_call: TRBV7-9
j_call: TRBJ2-1
clone_size: -
cdr3_nt: TGTGCCAGCAGGCCTCCTTTCCGTTTTAGCTCCTACAATGAGCAGTTCTTC
cdr3_aa: CASRPPFRFSSYNEQFF

d_call: TRBD1
v_call: TRBV7-9
j_call: TRBJ2-7
clone_size: -
cdr3_nt: TGTGCCAGCAGCTTAGCCTTAGTGTTCGGGACAGAGGTTTCCTACGAGCAGTACTTC
cdr3_aa: CASSLALVFGTEVSYEQYF

d_call: -
v_call: TRBV9
j_call: TRBJ2-1
clone_size: many
cdr3_nt: TGTGCCAGCAGCGTCGCAGGGTTCGATTACAATGAGCAGTTCTTC
cdr3_aa: CASSVAGFDYNEQFF

d_call: TRBD2
v_call: TRBV24-1
j_call: TRBJ2-1
clone_size: few
cdr3_nt: TGTGCCACCAGTCGGACTAGCGGGAGAAATGAGCAGTTCTTC
cdr3_aa: CATSRTSGRNEQFF

d_call: -
v_call: TRBV11-1
j_call: TRBJ2-1
clone_size: -
cdr3_nt: TGTGCCAGCAGCTTAGATAACTTAGGTGGCAATGAGCAGTTCTTC
cdr3_aa: CASSLDNLGGNEQFF

d_call: TRBD2
v_call: TRBV13
j_call: TRBJ2-1
clone_size: -
cdr3_nt: TGTGCCAGCAGCCACACTAGCGGGAGAACCCCGATCTTC
cdr3_aa: CASSHTSGRTPIF

d_call: TRBD1
v_call: TRBV7-9
j_call: TRBJ2-7
clone_size: -
cdr3_nt: TGTGCCAGCAGCTTAAGTACGGGACAGGGGGGCCAGGAGCAGTACTTC
cdr3_aa: CASSLSTGQGGQEQYF

d_call: TRBD2
v_call: TRBV27
j_call: TRBJ2-5
clone_size: few
cdr3_nt: TGTGCCAGCTCGCCGGGACTAACCCAAGAGACCCAGTACTTC
cdr3_aa: CASSPGLTQETQYF